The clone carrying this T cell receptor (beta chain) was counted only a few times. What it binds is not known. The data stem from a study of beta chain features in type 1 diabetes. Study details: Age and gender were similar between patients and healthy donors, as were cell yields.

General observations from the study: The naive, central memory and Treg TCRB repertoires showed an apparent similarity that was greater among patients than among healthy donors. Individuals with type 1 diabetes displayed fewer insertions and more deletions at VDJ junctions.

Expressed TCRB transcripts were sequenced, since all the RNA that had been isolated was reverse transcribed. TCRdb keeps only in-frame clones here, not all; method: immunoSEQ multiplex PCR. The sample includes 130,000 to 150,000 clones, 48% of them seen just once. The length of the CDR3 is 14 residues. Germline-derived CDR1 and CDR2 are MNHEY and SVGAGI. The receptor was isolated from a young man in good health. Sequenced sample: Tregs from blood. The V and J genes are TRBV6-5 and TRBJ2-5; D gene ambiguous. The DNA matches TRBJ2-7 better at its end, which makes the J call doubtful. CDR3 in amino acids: CASSYSPSIYEQYF. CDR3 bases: TGTGCCAGCAGTTACAGTCCGTCTATCTACGAGCAGTACTTC.